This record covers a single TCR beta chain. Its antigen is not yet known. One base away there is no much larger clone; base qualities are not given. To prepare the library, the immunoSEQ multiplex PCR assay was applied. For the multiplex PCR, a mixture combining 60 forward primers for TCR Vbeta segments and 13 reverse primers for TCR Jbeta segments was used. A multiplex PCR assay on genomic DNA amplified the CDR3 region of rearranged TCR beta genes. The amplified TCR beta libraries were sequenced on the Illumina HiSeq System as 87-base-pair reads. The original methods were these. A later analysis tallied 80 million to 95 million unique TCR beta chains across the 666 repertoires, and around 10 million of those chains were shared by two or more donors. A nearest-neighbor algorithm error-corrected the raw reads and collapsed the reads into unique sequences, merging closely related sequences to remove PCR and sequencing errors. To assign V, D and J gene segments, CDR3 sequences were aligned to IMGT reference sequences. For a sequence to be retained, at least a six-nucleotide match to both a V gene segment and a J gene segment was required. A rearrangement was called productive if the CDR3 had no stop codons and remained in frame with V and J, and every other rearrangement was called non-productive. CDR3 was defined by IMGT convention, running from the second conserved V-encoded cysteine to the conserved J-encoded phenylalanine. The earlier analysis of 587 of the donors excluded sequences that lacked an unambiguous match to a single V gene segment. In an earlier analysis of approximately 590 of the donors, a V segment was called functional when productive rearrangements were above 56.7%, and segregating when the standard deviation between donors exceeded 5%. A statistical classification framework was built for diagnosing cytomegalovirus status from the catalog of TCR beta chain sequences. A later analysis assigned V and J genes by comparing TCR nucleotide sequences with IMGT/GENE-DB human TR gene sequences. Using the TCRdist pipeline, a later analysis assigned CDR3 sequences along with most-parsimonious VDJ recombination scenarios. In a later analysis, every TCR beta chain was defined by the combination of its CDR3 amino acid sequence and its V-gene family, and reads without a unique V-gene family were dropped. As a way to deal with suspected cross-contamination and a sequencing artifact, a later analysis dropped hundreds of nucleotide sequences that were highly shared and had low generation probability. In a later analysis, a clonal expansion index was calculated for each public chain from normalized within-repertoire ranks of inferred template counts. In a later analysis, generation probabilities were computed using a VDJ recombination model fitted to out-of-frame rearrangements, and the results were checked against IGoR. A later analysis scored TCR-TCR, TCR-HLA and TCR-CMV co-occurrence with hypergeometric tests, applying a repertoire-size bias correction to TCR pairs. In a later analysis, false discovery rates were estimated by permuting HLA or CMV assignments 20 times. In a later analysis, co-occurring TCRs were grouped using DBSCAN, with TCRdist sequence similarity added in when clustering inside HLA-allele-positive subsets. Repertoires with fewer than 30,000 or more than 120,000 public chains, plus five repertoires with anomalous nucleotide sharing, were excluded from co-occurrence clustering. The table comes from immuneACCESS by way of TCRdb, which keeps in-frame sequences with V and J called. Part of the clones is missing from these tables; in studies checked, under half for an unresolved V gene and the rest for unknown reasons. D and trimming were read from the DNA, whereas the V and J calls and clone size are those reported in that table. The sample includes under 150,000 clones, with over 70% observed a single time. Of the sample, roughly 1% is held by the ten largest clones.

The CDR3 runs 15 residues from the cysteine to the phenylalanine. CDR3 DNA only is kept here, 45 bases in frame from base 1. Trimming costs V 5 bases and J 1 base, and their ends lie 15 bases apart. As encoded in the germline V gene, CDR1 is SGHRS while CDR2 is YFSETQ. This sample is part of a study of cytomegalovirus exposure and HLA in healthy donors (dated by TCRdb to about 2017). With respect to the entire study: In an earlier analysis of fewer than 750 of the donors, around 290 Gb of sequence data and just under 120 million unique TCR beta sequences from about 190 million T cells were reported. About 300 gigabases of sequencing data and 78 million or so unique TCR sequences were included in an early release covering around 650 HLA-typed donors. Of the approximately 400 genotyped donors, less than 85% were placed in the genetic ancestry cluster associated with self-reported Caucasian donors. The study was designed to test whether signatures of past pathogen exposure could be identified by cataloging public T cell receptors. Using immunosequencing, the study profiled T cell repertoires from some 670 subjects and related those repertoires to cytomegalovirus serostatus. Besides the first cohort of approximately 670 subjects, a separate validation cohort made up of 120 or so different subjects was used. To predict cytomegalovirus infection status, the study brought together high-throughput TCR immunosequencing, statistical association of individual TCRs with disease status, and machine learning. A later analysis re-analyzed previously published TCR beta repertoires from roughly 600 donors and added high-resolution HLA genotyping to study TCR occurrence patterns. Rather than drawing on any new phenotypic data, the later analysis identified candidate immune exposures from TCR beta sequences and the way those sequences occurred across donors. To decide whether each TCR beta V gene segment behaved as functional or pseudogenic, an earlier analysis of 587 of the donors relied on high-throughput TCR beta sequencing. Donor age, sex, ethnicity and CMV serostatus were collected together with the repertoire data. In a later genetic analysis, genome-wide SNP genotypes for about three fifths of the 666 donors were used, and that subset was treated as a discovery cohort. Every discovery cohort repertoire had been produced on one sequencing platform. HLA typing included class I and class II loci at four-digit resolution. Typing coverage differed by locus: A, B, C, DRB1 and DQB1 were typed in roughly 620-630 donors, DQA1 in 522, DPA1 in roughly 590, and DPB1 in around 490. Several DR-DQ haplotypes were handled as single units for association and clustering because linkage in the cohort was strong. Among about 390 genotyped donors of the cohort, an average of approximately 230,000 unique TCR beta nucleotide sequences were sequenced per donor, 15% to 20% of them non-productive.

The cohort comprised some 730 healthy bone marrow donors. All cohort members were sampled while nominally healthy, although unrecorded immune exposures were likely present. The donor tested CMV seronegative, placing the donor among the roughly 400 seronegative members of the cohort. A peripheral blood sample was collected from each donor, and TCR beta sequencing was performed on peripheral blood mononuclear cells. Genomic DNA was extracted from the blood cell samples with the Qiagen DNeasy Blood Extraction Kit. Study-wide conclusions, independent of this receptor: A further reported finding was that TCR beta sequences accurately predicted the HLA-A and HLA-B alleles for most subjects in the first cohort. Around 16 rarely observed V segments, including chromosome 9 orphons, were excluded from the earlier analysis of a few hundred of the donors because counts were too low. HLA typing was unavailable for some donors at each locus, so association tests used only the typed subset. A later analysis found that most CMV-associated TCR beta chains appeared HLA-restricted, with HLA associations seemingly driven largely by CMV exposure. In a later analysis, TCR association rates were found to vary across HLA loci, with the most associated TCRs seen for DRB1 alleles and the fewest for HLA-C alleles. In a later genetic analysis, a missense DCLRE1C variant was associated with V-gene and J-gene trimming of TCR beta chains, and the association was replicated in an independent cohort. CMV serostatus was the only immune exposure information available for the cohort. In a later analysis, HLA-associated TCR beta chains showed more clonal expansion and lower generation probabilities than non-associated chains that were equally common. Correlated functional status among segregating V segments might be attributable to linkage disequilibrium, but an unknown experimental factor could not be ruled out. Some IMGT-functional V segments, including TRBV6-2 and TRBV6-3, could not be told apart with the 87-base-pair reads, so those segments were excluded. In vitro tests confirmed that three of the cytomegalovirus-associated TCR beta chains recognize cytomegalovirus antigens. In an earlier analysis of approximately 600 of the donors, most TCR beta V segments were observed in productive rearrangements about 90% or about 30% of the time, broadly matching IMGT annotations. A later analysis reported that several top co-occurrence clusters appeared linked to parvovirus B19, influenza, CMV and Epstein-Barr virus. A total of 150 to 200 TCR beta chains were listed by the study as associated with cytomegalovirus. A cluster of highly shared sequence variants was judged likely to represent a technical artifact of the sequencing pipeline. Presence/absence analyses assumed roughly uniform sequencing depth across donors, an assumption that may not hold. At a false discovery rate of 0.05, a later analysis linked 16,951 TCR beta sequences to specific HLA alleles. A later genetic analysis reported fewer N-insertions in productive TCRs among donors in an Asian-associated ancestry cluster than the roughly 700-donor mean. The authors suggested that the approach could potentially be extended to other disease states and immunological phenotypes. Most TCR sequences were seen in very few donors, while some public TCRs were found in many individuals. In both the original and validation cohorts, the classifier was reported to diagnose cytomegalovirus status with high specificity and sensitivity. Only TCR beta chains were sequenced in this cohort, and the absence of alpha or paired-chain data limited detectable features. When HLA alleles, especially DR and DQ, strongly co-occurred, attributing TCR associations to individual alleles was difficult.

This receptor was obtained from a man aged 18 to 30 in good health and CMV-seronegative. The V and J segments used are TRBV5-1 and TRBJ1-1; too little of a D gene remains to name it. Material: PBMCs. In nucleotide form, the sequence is TGCGCCAGCAGGCCCGGGTTAGCCGGGAACACTGAAGCTTTCTTT. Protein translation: CASRPGLAGNTEAFF.